What follows describes a single T cell receptor (beta chain). The target antigen is unknown. The sample belongs to a study of T cells in localized non-small cell lung cancer. Repertoires were generated with immunoSEQ multiplex PCR, while TCRdb's copy carries only in-frame clones and drops some. This sample yields 20,000 or so clones, of which 65% to 90% are seen a single time; 4.5% to 5.5% belongs to the top ten. Study-wide points: Sequencing covered just one tumor region, so heterogeneity cannot be ruled out. Adjacent lung was found to contain a median approximately 60 of the top 100 tumor clones. Uninvolved adjacent lung had higher T cell clonality than tumor and all other tissues. Elevated circulating T cell density in blood was associated with longer overall survival.

The input for sequencing was peripheral blood, taken before any cancer treatment. The clonotype was recovered from a man aged 35-69 years with stage I lung adenocarcinoma.

In DNA, the CDR3 is TGTGCCAGCAGCCGAGCCAGGGGTGAAGAGACCCAGTACTTC. Protein product: CASSRARGEETQYF. This rearrangement joins TRBV6-5 to TRBJ2-5, with D possibly matching TRBD1 (6 bases). V was shortened by 6 bases and J by 3 bases, with 14 bases between the two germline ends. Germline CDR1 reads MNHEY; CDR2 reads SVGAGI. The CDR3 is 14 residues long.